This T cell receptor (beta chain) was identified in a study of identical twins. This clonotype occurred a few times. Its antigen remains unknown. In TCRdb, the 5' RACE reads were re-called with MiXCR into one record per CDR3 protein. The table includes around 450,000 distinct CDR3 sequences, 13% to 15% detected once. The CDR3 spans 17 residues. With V trimmed by 3 bases and J by 4 bases, 6 bases remained unmatched. Germline V CDR1 and CDR2: SGHTA, FQGNSA. Study-wide results and caveats: With monozygotic twins, out-of-frame TCR alpha sharing exceeded what models estimated. Interpretation of the results relied on cross-sectional statistical analysis and not on following the same donors.

The sample was also reused in another study, on yellow fever vaccine responses in identical twins.

Material for sequencing was CD4+ T cells sorted from blood. The J gene is TRBJ2-1, the V gene TRBV7-2; TRBD2 matches 13 bases. The origin of this receptor is a woman between 18 and 29 years old in good health. The CDR3 reads CASSFTGTSGAYNEQFF. The CDR3, as DNA: TGTGCCAGCAGCTTCACCGGGACTAGCGGGGCTTACAATGAGCAGTTCTTC.